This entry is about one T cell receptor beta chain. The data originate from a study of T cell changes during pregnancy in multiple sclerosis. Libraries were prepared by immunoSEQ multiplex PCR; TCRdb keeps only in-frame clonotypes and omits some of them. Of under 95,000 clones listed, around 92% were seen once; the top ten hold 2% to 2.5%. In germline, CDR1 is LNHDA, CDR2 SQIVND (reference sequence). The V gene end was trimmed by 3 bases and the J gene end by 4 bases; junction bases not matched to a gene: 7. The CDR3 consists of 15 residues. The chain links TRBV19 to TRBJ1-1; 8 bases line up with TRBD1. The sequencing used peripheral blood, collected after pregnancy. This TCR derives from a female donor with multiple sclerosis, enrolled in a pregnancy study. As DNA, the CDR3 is TGTGCCAGTAGTATGCCGGACAGGGCCGGCACTGAAGCTTTCTTT. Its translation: CASSMPDRAGTEAFF.